What follows is one TCR beta chain and its context. The data are from a study of blood T cell repertoires in COVID-19. Study in general: Samples came from the United States, Italy and Spain, spanning acute and convalescent COVID-19. PBMCs, B-cell-depleted T cells, or T cells were the source of the cDNA or gDNA that made up the material.

Per the authors' pipeline: Nucleated cell counts were estimated from reference gene primer amplification. Produced via immunoSEQ multiplex PCR; TCRdb's table is partial and in-frame only. V and J calls and clone size are copied from that table; D and trimming were computed from the DNA. The sample shows some 190,000 clones, approximately 80% of them seen only once. This CDR3 spans 14 amino acids. Germline-derived CDR1 and CDR2 are SGHAT and FQNNGV. V shed 4 bases and J 4 bases; nucleotides not matched to a gene: 6. The sample consisted of peripheral blood. This TCR derives from a woman in her forties or fifties with acute or convalescent COVID-19. The J gene is TRBJ1-2, the V gene TRBV11-2; 7 bases match TRBD1. CDR3 protein: CASSSTGQVYGYTF. CDR3 DNA sequence: TGTGCCAGCAGCTCCACCGGACAGGTCTATGGCTACACCTTC.